The present T cell receptor beta chain was sequenced within a study of blood T cells in healthy people across ages. Findings and limits, study-wide: A greater number of naive CD4+ cells and higher diversity distinguished long-lived donors from aged donors.

CDR1 is SGHVS and CDR2 is FQNEAQ in the germline V gene. This CDR3 spans 15 amino acids. Trimming cost V 4 bases and J 0 bases, with 12 bases left between them. On this clonotype: Its antigen is unidentified.

With a J-beta primer mix and a sample-barcoded 5' primer, a second PCR ran about 7 to 12 cycles. From the 5' RACE reads, TCRdb called clonotypes with MiXCR, one entry per CDR3 protein. The data contain about 1.4 million distinct CDR3 sequences, approximately 63% of them seen just once; the ten biggest clones take up over 5.5%. The material sequenced was blood. The clonotype comes from a man between 18 and 29 years old in good health. J is TRBJ1-2 and V is TRBV7-8; D not resolved. The CDR3 protein is CASSYYTGANYGYTF. The CDR3 bases are TGTGCCAGCAGCTATTACACGGGAGCTAACTATGGCTACACCTTC.